What follows are 3 T cell receptor beta chains derived from one specimen sequenced in a study of blood T cell repertoires in COVID-19 (dated by TCRdb to 2018 to 2020). The library was generated by the immunoSEQ multiplex PCR assay. Here the immuneACCESS table is served through TCRdb, limited to in-frame sequences with V and J called. Missing clones are a known gap in these copies; in checked studies unresolved V genes cover under half, and the rest lacks a known reason. The sample records around 250,000 clones, roughly 89% of which are singletons. More than 1.5% of the sample is in the top ten clones. The sequencing sample was made of peripheral blood. These receptors all stem from a woman aged 40 to 50 who had recovered from COVID-19.

The rearrangement uses TRBV5-1 and TRBJ2-7; possible D gene TRBD2, 7 bases. Germline CDR1 is SGHRS and CDR2 is YFSETQ. CDR3 length: 12 amino acids. The CDR3 here is CAARGGSGEQYF. CDR3 sequence (DNA): TGCGCTGCCCGCGGGGGCTCAGGCGAGCAGTACTTC.

This clone was seen a few times. The J gene is TRBJ2-3, the V gene TRBV4-2; weak D call: TRBD2 (7 bases). V gave up 4 bases and J gave up 2 bases, with 10 bases separating them. CDR1 and CDR2 (germline): LGHNA, YNFKEQ. The CDR3 extends over 14 amino acids. CDR3 loop: CASSRGGPTDTQYF. In nucleotides, the CDR3 is TGTGCCAGCAGCCGGGGGGGCCCCACAGATACGCAGTATTTT.

The rearrangement links TRBV6-5 to TRBJ2-7; TRBD2 agrees at 8 bases. The length of the CDR3 is 15 residues. From germline, CDR1 is MNHEY and CDR2 SVGAGI. J gave up 7 bases and V 5 bases, and 13 bases lay outside the gene matches. Here the CDR3 reads CASSPSGGRSREQYF. The CDR3 DNA sequence: TGTGCCAGCAGTCCTTCCGGCGGGAGGTCTCGGGAGCAGTACTTC.